This T cell receptor (beta chain) stems from a study of cytomegalovirus exposure and HLA in healthy donors. General observations from the study: Among TCR beta chains of equal frequency, HLA-associated ones were more clonally expanded in a later analysis. It was reported that TCR beta sequences correctly inferred the HLA-A and HLA-B alleles for most subjects. Later analysis placed DRB1 highest and HLA-C lowest in TCR association rates, which differed by HLA locus. In vitro assays verified that three CMV-associated chains recognized CMV antigens specifically.

Concerning this clone itself: Its antigen is currently unknown.

60 Vbeta and 13 Jbeta primers were used in PCR. The assay was immunoSEQ multiplex PCR, and TCRdb's table has in-frame clones only and misses some. The sample records about 130,000 clones, 84% being singletons. This CDR3 region has 14 residues. Germline CDR1 SEHNR, CDR2 FQNEAQ (reference sequence). V was clipped by 1 base and J by 8 bases, with 11 bases between them. The receptor comes from a man between 45 and 60 years old in good health and CMV-seronegative. The chain uses TRBV7-9 and TRBJ1-4; D may be TRBD1 (6 bases). The material sequenced was PBMCs. CDR3 residues: CASSLVDSQEKLFF. The CDR3 bases are TGTGCCAGCAGCTTAGTGGACAGCCAAGAAAAACTGTTTTTT.